The present T cell receptor beta chain was sequenced within a study of STAT5B mutations in CD4+ large granular lymphocyte leukemia. In regard to this clone: Its antigen is undetermined.

The assay was run at survey level. Original analysis: Productive clonotypes were detectable down to 2.59 x 10-5 frequency. TCRdb's copy holds only in-frame clones and misses some; the assay was immunoSEQ multiplex PCR. The V and J calls and clone size were taken over from that table, and D and trimming were inferred from the DNA. The repertoire holds 23,000 or so clones, with approximately 75% as singletons. Findings and limits, study-wide: TRBV06-family usage was enriched in top patient clones (8/27) versus controls (2/35). Data were not HLA-matched across samples.

The CDR3 is 11 amino acids. V was cut by 6 bases and J by 5 bases, with 5 bases left in between. CDR1 is KGHSH, CDR2 LQKENI, per germline. What was sequenced was CD4+ T cells from blood buffy coats. The sequence was collected from a human donor in good health. This rearrangement joins TRBV18 to TRBJ2-1; D unresolved. The CDR3 sequence: CASSTNNEQFF. The CDR3 bases are TGTGCCAGCTCTACTAACAATGAGCAGTTCTTC.